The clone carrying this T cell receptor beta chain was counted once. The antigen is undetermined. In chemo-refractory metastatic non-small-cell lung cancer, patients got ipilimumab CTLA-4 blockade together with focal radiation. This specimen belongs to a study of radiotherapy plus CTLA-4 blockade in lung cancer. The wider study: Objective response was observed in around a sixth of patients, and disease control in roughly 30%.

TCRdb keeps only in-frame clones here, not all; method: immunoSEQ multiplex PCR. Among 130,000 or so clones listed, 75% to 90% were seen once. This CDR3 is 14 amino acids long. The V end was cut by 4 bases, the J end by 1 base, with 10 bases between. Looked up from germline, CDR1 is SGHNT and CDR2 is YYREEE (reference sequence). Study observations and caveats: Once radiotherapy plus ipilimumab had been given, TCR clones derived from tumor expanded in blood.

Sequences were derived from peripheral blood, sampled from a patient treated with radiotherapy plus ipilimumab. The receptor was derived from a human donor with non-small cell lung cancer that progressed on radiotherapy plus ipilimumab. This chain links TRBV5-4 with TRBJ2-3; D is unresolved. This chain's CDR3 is CASSLALGTDTQYF. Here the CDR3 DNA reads TGTGCCAGCAGCCTGGCTCTAGGCACAGATACGCAGTATTTT. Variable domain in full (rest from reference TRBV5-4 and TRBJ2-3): ETGVTQSPTHLIKTRGQQVTLRCSSQSGHNTVSWYQQALGQGPQFIFQYYREEENGRGNFPPRFSGLQFPNYSSELNVNALELDDSALYLCASSLALGTDTQYFGPGTRLTVL.